This paragraph reports one T cell receptor beta chain. Its antigen is not identified. TCRdb ran MiXCR on the reads and lists one entry per CDR3 protein. The sample holds around 530,000 distinct CDR3 sequences, about 26% seen once. This CDR3 contains 15 residues. The germline V gene encodes CDR1 LGHNA and CDR2 YSLEER. Trimming pared 3 bases from V and 1 base from J, leaving 10 bases between. The data were obtained in a study of T cell repertoires in cytomegalovirus infection. Study observations and caveats: What dominated the ex vivo response were HLA-C-restricted CMV-specific TCR beta clonotypes.

This chain links TRBV4-3 with TRBJ1-5, with D unclear. The sample taken for sequencing was PBMCs. This sequence originates from a human donor in good health (CMV status not recorded). Some clones in this sample may be carry-over from other donors' samples. The CDR3 coding sequence is TGCGCCAGCAGCCAGGGGTGGGTAAGCAATCAGCCCCAGCATTTT. Residues: CASSQGWVSNQPQHF.